This entry describes one TCR beta chain. The sample is drawn from a study of blood T cell repertoires in COVID-19. About the study: The analysed material was cDNA or gDNA that came from T cells, B-cell-depleted T cells, or PBMCs.

Original processing methods: Scientists estimated how many nucleated cells there were by amplifying reference gene primers. Profiling relied on immunoSEQ multiplex PCR, and the TCRdb table lists in-frame clones only, not all of them. V and J calls plus clone size are reproduced from that table; the DNA served to infer D and trimming. The table lists over 150,000 clones, approximately 80% of them singletons. The clonotype originates from a human donor in a cohort sampled during active COVID-19. The sequencing sample was made of peripheral blood.

CDR3 sequence: CASSPQMNMNTEAFF. CDR3 DNA: TGTGCCAGCTCACCTCAGATGAATATGAACACTGAAGCTTTCTTT. This chain uses TRBV18 with TRBJ1-1; D is unresolved. The V end lost 3 bases, the J end lost 0 bases, and 11 bases lay between the germline ends. The CDR3 length is 15 residues. Germline CDR1 is KGHSH and CDR2 is LQKENI.